This paragraph covers one T cell receptor (beta chain) sequence. The antigen it binds to is not known. No per-base quality is available; no much larger clone lies one base away. Inclusion was restricted to participants for whom at least one PBMC sample before ART initiation and at least two post-ART samples were available. Every participant with HIV received treatment in the United States of America. Cryopreserved samples of about 0.95-10 million PBMC were thawed and washed before DNA extraction. At the time of the earliest PBMC sample, participants with HIV were aged between roughly 23 and 60 years. Per participant, PBMC samples came from 1-4 timepoints prior to ART initiation and 2-8 timepoints following ART initiation, for a median of 7 samples. Serial HIV viral load, CD4+ T-cell count, ART history and demographic data were obtained for every participant. Genomic DNA was extracted from unsorted PBMC with a Qiagen kit on a QIAcube, processed in batches of 12 samples.

This specimen belongs to a study of long-term antiretroviral therapy in people with HIV (dated by TCRdb to between 2021 and 2022). Describing the broader study: The earliest samples were collected about a decade before the 2015 WHO recommendation for immediate ART, when ART was typically delayed until CD4 counts fell. A retrospective serial study tested whether ART initiation and durable HIV suppression were associated with changes in peripheral blood TRB repertoire composition and diversity. A total of 150 to 200 cryopreserved PBMC samples came from 25 to 35 adults with confirmed HIV infection and were collected serially over a mean of approximately 6 years (range 1-12). Among the 25 to 35 participants with HIV, roughly eleven were female. No cross-contamination during QIAcube processing was seen in test extractions of a monoclonal T-cell line run alongside around 30 polyclonal samples. The investigation overall reported the following: ART initiation was associated with a significant increase in TRB diversity, but diversity stayed significantly below transplant donor controls even after long-term ART. Because PBMC availability was limited, only the TCR beta chain was sequenced, with no alpha chain pairing. Because pre-ART samples had limited cell numbers, profiling was done on unsorted PBMC rather than on sorted CD4+ and CD8+ T cells. Inferences about post-ART repertoire changes are limited because no data were available on ART adherence, viral resistance or therapy changes. The samples span the years 2004 to 2017, and the ART regimens used at that time may not be as effective as current regimens. At every time point, the repertoire was dominated by expanded TRB clones first identified before ART initiation, although this dominance fluctuated and, in many PLHIV, declined after ART. Compared with controls, HIV repertoires had narrower CDR3 length ranges, and the network structure pointed to an antigen-experienced repertoire that shifted only slightly toward naive after ART.

The immunoSEQ hsTCRB v3.0 assay was used at survey level resolution for TRB variable region sequencing. TRB sequencing targeted a depth of about 35,000-55,000 T-cell genomes per sample. An Illumina MiSeq with a v3 150-cycle kit was used to sequence the pooled TRB libraries. The authors' pipeline ran thus. Analysis of repertoires was carried out in R inside a reproducible Nextflow workflow spanning QC, data transformation and analysis. LymphoSeq2, an R package for exploring AIRR-Seq data, was used to implement custom analyses. After excluding a handful of samples that yielded fewer than 5000 total TRB sequences, fewer than 200 HIV repertoires remained for analysis. Of the roughly 190 retained HIV repertoires, over 55 were collected before and 129 after ART initiation. Repertoires were downsampled to 5000 TRB nucleotide sequences, with summary statistics averaged over 100 downsampling iterations. TRB sequences were retained for analysis only if CDR3 regions of at least seven amino acids were present. A Shannon entropy-derived clonality score and the Gini coefficient were used to measure diversity. In the repertoire networks, any two of the top 5000 CDR3 amino acid sequences were connected whenever the two sequences differed by an edit distance of one. Antigen specificity groups and MHC restriction were predicted for TRB CDR3 amino acid sequences with GLIPH2. Known CMV, EBV, HIV or tissue antigen associations were flagged by matching CDR3 amino acid sequences against VDJdb and McPAS-TCR. Pre-ART, post-ART and control groups were compared with Wilcoxon signed-rank tests and Holm-Bonferroni correction. In TCRdb, the immuneACCESS table is reduced to in-frame sequences with V and J assigned. These tables do not hold every clone; where another copy was compared, an unresolved V gene accounts for under half, and the others remain unexplained. V and J calls and clone size are copied from that table; D and trimming were computed from the DNA. For this sample the table gives over 30,000 clones, of which roughly four fifths were detected only once. 5.5% to 6.5% of the sample is held by the ten biggest clonotypes.

The CDR3 contains 12 residues, cysteine and phenylalanine counted. The entry retains the CDR3 DNA only, 36 bases that are in frame from base 1. Per the germline V gene, MNHEY is the CDR1 and SVGAGI is the CDR2. Trimming removed 5 bases from V and 4 bases from J, leaving 6 bases between the germline ends. The receptor's source is a man aged 18 to 30 with HIV. The sample consisted of unsorted PBMCs, taken 1 year after starting antiretroviral therapy. The sequence joins TRBV6-5 to TRBJ1-5, with no D gene named confidently. The CDR3 protein sequence reads: CASSDSNQPQHF. The DNA is TGTGCCAGCAGTGATTCAAATCAGCCCCAGCATTTT.